The rows below give T cell receptor beta chains drawn from one sample of a study of T cell repertoires in cytomegalovirus infection. Antigens of these TCRs are unknown. MiXCR, run by TCRdb on the reads, gives a single entry per CDR3 protein. The sample consists of approximately 89,000 distinct CDR3 sequences, about 29% of them appearing once. Sequences were derived from CD8+ T cells from cultured PBMCs, sampled from culture after CMV antigen stimulation. These TCRs come from a human donor in good health (CMV status not recorded). Some clones in this sample may be carry-over from other donors' samples. Both conserved end residues are part of each CDR3.

TRBV7-6	CASSLLTGELFF
TRBV24-1	CATSDNRQNYGYTF
TRBV7-8	CASSSRPTSGGPKPREQYF
TRBV7-8	CASSSGLRGVLGGELFF
TRBV7-6	CASSLDDGGASYNEQFF
TRBV7-2	CASTEFGYTNSPLHF
TRBV6-5	CASSYSTTGNEQFF
TRBV19	CASKVGSSSYNEQFF
TRBV7-2	CASSPLAGGPGEQFF
TRBV2	CASTPPIENEQFF
TRBV7-2	CASSHRDRGEKLFF
TRBV20-1	CSARDYSLAHPEQFF
TRBV18	CASSPGEIAKNIQYF
TRBV6-1	CASSFDRVQPQHF
TRBV7-9	CASSSRSSYNEQFF
TRBV5-1	CASSLGGGGTGTEAFF
TRBV29-1	CSVGTGDLREQYF
TRBV7-8	CASSLGRVEPGSTF
TRBV7-3	CASSLTPHVSDTQYF
TRBV19	CASSMMASDPEAFF
TRBV7-6	CASSLVLAGGNNEQFF